The 15 T cell receptor beta chains in this list originate from one sample, sequenced in a study of cytomegalovirus exposure and HLA in healthy donors. PCR involved 60 Vbeta and 13 Jbeta primers. The table came from immunoSEQ multiplex PCR; TCRdb's copy has only in-frame clones and leaves some out. The data hold under 200,000 clones, with around 62% observed a single time. Material: PBMCs. The receptor set was obtained from a middle-aged man in good health and CMV-seronegative.

The chain combines TRBV11-2 with TRBJ2-1; 12 bases line up with TRBD2. The germline gives CDR1 SGHAT, CDR2 FQNNGV. V was pared by 3 bases and J by 7 bases, with 13 bases of the junction left unmatched. CDR3 size: 18 residues. The CDR3 here is CASSFDPILAGGQNEQFF. The CDR3 bases are TGTGCCAGCAGCTTCGATCCGATTCTAGCGGGGGGGCAAAATGAGCAGTTCTTC.

V usage is TRBV7-9 and J usage is TRBJ2-7; D is unclear. V was pared by 5 bases and J by 3 bases, with 5 bases between. The CDR3 covers 11 residues. Germline values: CDR1 SEHNR, CDR2 FQNEAQ (reference sequence). The CDR3 region is CASSVNYEQYF. As DNA, the CDR3 is TGTGCCAGCAGCGTAAACTACGAGCAGTACTTC.

The J gene is TRBJ2-3, the V gene TRBV5-1; 12 nucleotides agree with TRBD2. The CDR3 runs 17 residues. The ends lost 0 bases at V and 4 bases at J; junction bases unmatched: 6. CDR1 and CDR2 from the germline V gene are SGHRS and YFSETQ. Here the CDR3 DNA reads TGCGCCAGCAGCTTGGCAGCCGGGACTAGCGGGTCAGATACGCAGTATTTT. Translation: CASSLAAGTSGSDTQYF.

This clone was seen more than once but under ten times. The V and J genes are TRBV29-1 and TRBJ2-1; D remains unclear. Germline assignment: CDR1 SQVTM and CDR2 ANQGSEA. V was clipped by 0 bases and J by 0 bases, with 12 bases between them. This CDR3 has 16 amino acids. CDR3 coding DNA: TGCAGCGTTGAAGATAATGACTCGAGCTCCTACAATGAGCAGTTCTTC. Amino acid sequence: CSVEDNDSSSYNEQFF.

The table lists this clone with a few counts. The chain couples TRBV14 to TRBJ1-6; TRBD1 agrees at 8 bases. Germline V gene data show CDR1 as SGHDN and CDR2 as FVKESK. The V gene end was trimmed by 2 bases and the J gene end by 9 bases; junction bases not matched to a gene: 6. The CDR3 covers 15 residues. As DNA, the CDR3 is TGTGCCAGCAGCCAACTCTTACAGGGGGTTTCACCCCTCCACTTT. Residues: CASSQLLQGVSPLHF.

This chain uses TRBV11-1 with TRBJ1-1; unclear D gene. CDR1 SGHAT and CDR2 FQDESV come from the germline V gene (reference sequence). The V end lost 1 base, the J end lost 1 base, and 7 bases lay between the germline ends. The CDR3 length is 14 residues. The CDR3: CASSLGAGNTEAFF. Here the CDR3 DNA reads TGTGCCAGCAGCTTAGGTGCGGGGAACACTGAAGCTTTCTTT.

Details on this clone: The identical CDR3 is also encoded by other nucleotide sequences in the sample. This chain links TRBV2 with TRBJ1-2, with a possible D match to TRBD1 (5 bases). Germline V lookup: CDR1 SNHLY, CDR2 FYNNEI. Trimming removed 8 bases at V and 2 bases at J, with 6 bases between. The CDR3 totals 11 residues. CDR3: CASQGNYGYTF. CDR3 in DNA: TGTGCCAGCCAGGGAAACTATGGCTACACCTTC.

The rearrangement joins TRBV19 to TRBJ2-1, with D maybe TRBD2 (6 bases). Germline loops: CDR1 LNHDA, CDR2 SQIVND (reference sequence). CDR3 length equals 13 residues. V dropped 4 bases and J dropped 4 bases, with 8 bases sitting between them. The DNA of the CDR3 is TGTGCCAGTAGTACTAGCGCTTACAATGAGCAGTTCTTC. Protein sequence: CASSTSAYNEQFF.

A word on this clone: This sample includes further DNA sequences coding for the same CDR3. V usage is TRBV5-1 and J usage is TRBJ2-2; 11 positions agree with TRBD1. Trimming cost V 4 bases and J 7 bases; bases outside gene matches: 6. The CDR3 has 15 amino acids. Germline assignment: CDR1 SGHRS and CDR2 YFSETQ. The CDR3 sequence is CASSLRTGGGGELFF. As DNA, the CDR3 is TGCGCCAGCAGCCTCCGGACAGGGGGCGGCGGGGAGCTGTTTTTT.

This clone appeared a few times. The genes are TRBV5-6 and TRBJ2-4; D is undetermined. CDR3 length equals 13 residues. Trimming pared 0 bases from V and 6 bases from J, leaving 7 bases between. CDR1 and CDR2 from the germline V gene are SGHDT and YYEEEE. CDR3 bases: TGTGCCAGCAGCTTGGGACAAGCAAACATTCAGTACTTC. Translating it yields CASSLGQANIQYF.

This clone was recorded a few times. The CDR3 coding sequence is TGTGCCAGTACTCCAACGGGTGAGGTCCACGAGCAGTACTTC. It codes for CASTPTGEVHEQYF. V is TRBV19 and J is TRBJ2-7; unclear D gene. V lost 7 bases and J 5 bases, leaving 18 bases between the germline ends. This CDR3 has 14 amino acids. CDR1 LNHDA and CDR2 SQIVND come from the germline V gene (reference sequence). The full variable domain, completed using reference TRBV19 and TRBJ2-7, is DGGITQSPKYLFRKEGQNVTLSCEQNLNHDAMYWYRQDPGQGLRLIYYSQIVNDFQKGDIAEGYSVSREKKESFPLTVTSAQKNPTAFYLCASTPTGEVHEQYFGPGTRLTVT.

The chain couples TRBV2 to TRBJ2-7, with D maybe TRBD1 (5 bases). Germline CDR1 and CDR2: SNHLY and FYNNEI. V lost 3 bases and J 5 bases, leaving 11 bases between the germline ends. CDR3 length equals 13 residues. CDR3 coding DNA: TGTGCCAGCAGTGATTTAGGGGTGAACGAGCAGTACTTC. Translation gives CASSDLGVNEQYF. The full variable domain, completed using reference TRBV2 and TRBJ2-7, is EPEVTQTPSHQVTQMGQEVILRCVPISNHLYFYWYRQILGQKVEFLVSFYNNEISEKSEIFDDQFSVERPDGSNFTLKIRSTKLEDSAMYFCASSDLGVNEQYFGPGTRLTVT.

V gene TRBV7-6 combines with J gene TRBJ2-3, with D possibly being TRBD2 (5 bases). From germline, CDR1 is SGHVS and CDR2 FNYEAQ. V dropped 1 base and J dropped 0 bases, with 11 bases sitting between them. CDR3 length equals 16 residues. In nucleotides, the CDR3 is TGTGCCAGCAGCTTAGAGGAGCGGACTAGCACAGATACGCAGTATTTT. It specifies CASSLEERTSTDTQYF.

The rearrangement joins TRBV6-6 to TRBJ2-7; 10 positions agree with TRBD1. With 0 bases clipped from V and 6 bases from J, the junction kept 2 bases outside the gene matches. This CDR3 region has 14 residues. Germline values: CDR1 MNHNY, CDR2 SVGAGI (reference sequence). For the CDR3, the DNA is TGTGCCAGCAGTTACTCCGGACAGGGGGGCGAGCAGTACTTC. Its translation: CASSYSGQGGEQYF.

The chain has TRBV7-9 and TRBJ1-1; D gene ambiguous. This CDR3 has 15 residues. Germline V CDR1 and CDR2: SEHNR, FQNEAQ (reference sequence). V lost 1 base to trimming and J lost 0 bases, with 9 bases between them. The CDR3 region is CASSLGHPVNTEAFF. CDR3 nucleotides: TGTGCCAGCAGCTTAGGACATCCCGTGAACACTGAAGCTTTCTTT.